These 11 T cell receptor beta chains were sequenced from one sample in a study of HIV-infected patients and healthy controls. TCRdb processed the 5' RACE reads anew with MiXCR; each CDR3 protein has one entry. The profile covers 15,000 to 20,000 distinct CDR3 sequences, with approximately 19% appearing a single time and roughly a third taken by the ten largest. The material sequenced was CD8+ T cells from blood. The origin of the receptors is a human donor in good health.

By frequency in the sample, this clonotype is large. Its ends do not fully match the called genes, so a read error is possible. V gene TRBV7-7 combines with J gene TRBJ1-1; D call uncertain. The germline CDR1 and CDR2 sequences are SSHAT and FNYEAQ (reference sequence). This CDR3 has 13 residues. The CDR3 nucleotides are TGTGCTAGCAGCCCCGTGCAAGGCACGGCCGCTTTCTTT. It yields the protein CASSPVQGTAAFF.

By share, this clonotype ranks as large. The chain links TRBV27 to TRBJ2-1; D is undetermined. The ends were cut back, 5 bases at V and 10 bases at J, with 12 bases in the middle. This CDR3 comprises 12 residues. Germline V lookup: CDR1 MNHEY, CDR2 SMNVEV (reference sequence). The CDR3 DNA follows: TGTGCCAGCAGTACGGGCCTCAGCGAGCAGTTCTTC. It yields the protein CASSTGLSEQFF.

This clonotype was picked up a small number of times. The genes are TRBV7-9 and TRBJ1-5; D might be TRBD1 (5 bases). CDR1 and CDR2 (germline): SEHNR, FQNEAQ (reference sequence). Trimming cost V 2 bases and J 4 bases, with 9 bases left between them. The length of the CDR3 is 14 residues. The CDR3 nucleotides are TGTGCCAGCAGCTTAATGGGGGGGAATCAGCCCCAGCATTTT. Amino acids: CASSLMGGNQPQHF. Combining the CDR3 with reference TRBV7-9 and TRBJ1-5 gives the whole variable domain DTGVSQNPRHKITKRGQNVTFRCDPISEHNRLYWYRQTLGQGPEFLTYFQNEAQLEKSRLLSDRFSAERPKGSFSTLEIQRTEQGDSAMYLCASSLMGGNQPQHFGDGTRLSIL.

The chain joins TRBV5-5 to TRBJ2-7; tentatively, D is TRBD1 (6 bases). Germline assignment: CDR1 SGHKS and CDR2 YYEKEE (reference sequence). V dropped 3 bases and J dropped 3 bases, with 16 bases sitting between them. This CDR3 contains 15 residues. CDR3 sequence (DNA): TGTGCCAGCAGCTCTTACCGGACAGCTAACTACGAGCAGTACTTC. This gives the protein CASSSYRTANYEQYF.

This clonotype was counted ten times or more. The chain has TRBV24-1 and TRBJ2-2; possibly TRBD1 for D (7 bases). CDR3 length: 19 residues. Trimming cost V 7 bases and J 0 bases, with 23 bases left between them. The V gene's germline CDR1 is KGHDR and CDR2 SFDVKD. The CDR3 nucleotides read TGTGCCACCAGACGTTCCCCGCGGCAGGGGGACTCGAACACCGGGGAGCTGTTTTTT. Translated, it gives CATRRSPRQGDSNTGELFF.

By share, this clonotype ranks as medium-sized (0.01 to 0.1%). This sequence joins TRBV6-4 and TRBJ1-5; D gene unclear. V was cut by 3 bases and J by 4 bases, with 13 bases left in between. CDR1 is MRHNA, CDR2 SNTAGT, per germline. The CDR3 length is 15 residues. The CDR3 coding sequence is TGTGCCAGCAGTGAGATGATGGGGAGTAATCAGCCCCAGCATTTT. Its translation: CASSEMMGSNQPQHF.

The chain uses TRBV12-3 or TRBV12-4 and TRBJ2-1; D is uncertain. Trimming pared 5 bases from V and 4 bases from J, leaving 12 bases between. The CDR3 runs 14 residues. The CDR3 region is CASSPRGHYNEQFF. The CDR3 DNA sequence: TGTGCCAGCAGTCCACGAGGCCATTACAATGAGCAGTTCTTC.

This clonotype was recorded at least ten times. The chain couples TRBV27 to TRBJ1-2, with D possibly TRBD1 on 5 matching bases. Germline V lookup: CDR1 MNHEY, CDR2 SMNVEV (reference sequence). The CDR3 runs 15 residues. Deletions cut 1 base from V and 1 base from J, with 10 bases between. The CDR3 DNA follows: TGTGCCAGCAGTTTATTTCGGGGGGATAACTATGGCTACACCTTC. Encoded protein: CASSLFRGDNYGYTF.

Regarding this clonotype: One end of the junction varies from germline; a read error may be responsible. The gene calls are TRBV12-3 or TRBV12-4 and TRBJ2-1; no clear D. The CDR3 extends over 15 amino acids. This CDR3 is CASSLILASYDEQFF. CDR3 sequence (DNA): TGTGCCAGCAGTTTAATTTTAGCCTCCTACGATGAGCAGTTCTTC.

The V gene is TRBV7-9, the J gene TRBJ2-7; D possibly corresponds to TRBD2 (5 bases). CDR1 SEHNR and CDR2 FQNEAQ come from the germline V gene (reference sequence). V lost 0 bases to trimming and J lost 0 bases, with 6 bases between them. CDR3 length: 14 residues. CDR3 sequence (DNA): TGTGCCAGCAGCTTAGCCGGGAACTCCTACGAGCAGTACTTC. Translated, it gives CASSLAGNSYEQYF.

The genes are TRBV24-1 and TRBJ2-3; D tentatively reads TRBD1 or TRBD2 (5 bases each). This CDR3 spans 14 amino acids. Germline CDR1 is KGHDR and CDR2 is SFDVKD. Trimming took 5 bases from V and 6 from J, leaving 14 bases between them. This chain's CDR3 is CATSGDGTPDTQYF. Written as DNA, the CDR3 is TGTGCCACCAGTGGTGATGGGACCCCGGATACGCAGTATTTT.